This T cell receptor beta chain was obtained from a study of early T cells in non-severe SARS-CoV-2 infection (dated by TCRdb to the early 2020s). Some background on the complete study: TCR sequencing used bulk RNA from unsorted whole blood, so alpha and beta chains could not be paired.

Libraries were made using 5' RACE. The instrument was a NextSeq 500. In the TCR library protocol, unique molecular identifiers were attached to individual cDNA molecules to correct for PCR bias and sequencing error. Both TCR alpha and beta chains were sequenced, and tight co-correlation was observed between alpha and beta sequence abundances in each sample. The original pipeline was this. Decombinator V4 was used to annotate TCR sequences for V gene, J gene and CDR3. TCRs were defined as expanded if a significant change between any two time points was detected under a Poisson model with p below 0.0001. Abundances of TCRs were expressed as counts per million after normalisation to the total number of TCRs sequenced in each sample. MAIT TCRs were defined by TRAV1-2 paired with TRAJ12, TRAJ20 or TRAJ33, and iNKT TCRs by TRAV10 paired with TRAJ18. A search of VDJdb, accessed on 1 November 2021, was run for TCRs annotated to CMV, EBV and SARS-CoV-2, with TCRs annotated for multiple antigens excluded. TCRdb trimmed the raw reads at Q25, called clones with MiXCR and kept productive beta chains. Rows matching on CDR3 protein sequence are summarized as one entry with the most common DNA and genes. V and J calls and clone size were set by TCRdb, not the authors. This sample lists roughly 75,000 distinct CDR3 sequences; approximately 12% were detected once. About 3.4% of the sample belongs to the ten largest clones.

A case-control design nested within a healthcare worker cohort in London, UK, was used, with weekly nasopharyngeal swab PCR tests and blood sampling performed. Healthcare workers were recruited during the week of the UK lockdown, between 23 and 31 March 2020, and followed weekly for up to 16 weeks. From a lookup of the germline V gene, CDR1 and CDR2 are MDHEN and SYDVKM. The junction carries 10 bases between V and J, which are trimmed by 6 bases and 5 bases respectively. The CDR3 runs 12 residues from the cysteine to the phenylalanine. Just the 36-base CDR3 DNA is kept, in frame starting at base 1. Of note for this clonotype: Its antigen remains undetermined. Base qualities were left out, and no much larger clone turns up one base away.

Broader findings and caveats from the paper: Matching against VDJdb was skewed toward anti-spike CD8 responses, likely underestimated virus-specific expansions, and missed private and CD4 specificities.

The source material was whole blood. This clonotype was sampled from an adult who was a healthcare worker with PCR-confirmed SARS-CoV-2 infection or an uninfected control (not recorded which). This sequence uses TRBV28 and TRBJ2-5, with TRBD2 perhaps the D gene, on 5 matching bases. The nucleotides read TGTGCCAGCAGCTCCTGGAGGGAGACCCAGTACTTC. Its protein reads: CASSSWRETQYF.